The entry below describes one T cell receptor (beta chain). Looked up from germline, CDR1 is SGHDN and CDR2 is FVKESK. The V and J ends lost 0 bases and 0 bases respectively, with 12 bases between them. The CDR3 loop spans 18 amino acids. In the source study's methods: From reference gene primer amplification, estimates of nucleated cell counts were derived. Generated by immunoSEQ multiplex PCR, the TCRdb table keeps only in-frame clones and is missing some. For V, J and clone size, that table is used; D and trimming come from the DNA. This table holds 150,000 to 250,000 clones, roughly 82% found once. These data originate in a study of blood T cell repertoires in COVID-19.

The receptor comes from a man aged 35 to 55 who had recovered from COVID-19. Source material: PBMCs or T cells enriched from blood (not recorded which). V gene TRBV14 combines with J gene TRBJ2-6; D remains unclear. The CDR3 loop reads CASSQDMYLSSGANVLTF. CDR3 DNA sequence: TGTGCCAGCAGCCAAGATATGTATTTGAGCTCTGGGGCCAACGTCCTGACTTTC.